Listed here are 25 T cell receptor beta chains from one sample, sequenced in a study of HIV-infected patients and healthy controls. Roughly three months, about 14 weeks, into antiretroviral therapy, follow-up blood was collected. All unsorted peripheral T cells were captured because whole blood was used without fractionation. Reverse transcription used 450 to 500 ng RNA and constant-region primers for alpha and beta. Using multiplexing indices, alpha and beta chain libraries were generated apart by chain-specific third strand synthesis. TCRdb fed the 5' RACE reads into MiXCR, producing one record per CDR3 protein. The table lists roughly 18,000 distinct CDR3 sequences, under 9.5% of them singletons. Sequencing was performed on blood, taken during antiretroviral therapy. These receptors were collected from an adult with HIV infection.

At least ten counts were recorded for this clonotype. The chain is built from TRBV27 and TRBJ1-1; D remains unclear. Trimming left V 6 bases short and J 4 bases short, with 15 bases between. This CDR3 has 14 amino acids. The germline gives CDR1 MNHEY, CDR2 SMNVEV (reference sequence). The CDR3 region is CASSRSWDVTEAFF. As DNA, the CDR3 is TGTGCCAGCAGCCGCTCTTGGGATGTCACTGAAGCTTTCTTT.

This clonotype was counted between two and nine times. The V gene is TRBV9, the J gene TRBJ1-1; D is ambiguous. This CDR3 contains 13 residues. CDR1 and CDR2 from the germline V gene are SGDLS and YYNGEE. V was cut by 3 bases and J by 1 base, with 7 bases left in between. The CDR3 sequence: CASSADGNTEAFF. The CDR3 DNA reads as TGTGCCAGCAGCGCGGACGGGAACACTGAAGCTTTCTTT.

This clonotype was seen repeatedly, ten times or more. The rearrangement joins TRBV10-3 to TRBJ2-5; 8 bases fit TRBD1. This CDR3 has 15 amino acids. The V gene's germline CDR1 is ENHRY and CDR2 SYGVKD. V shed 3 bases and J 3 bases; nucleotides not matched to a gene: 6. The chain's CDR3 is CAISDVGQGEETQYF. The CDR3 region has the DNA TGTGCCATCAGTGATGTAGGACAGGGCGAAGAGACCCAGTACTTC.

Ten or more counts support this clonotype. The chain is built from TRBV20-1 and TRBJ1-5; D might be TRBD1 (5 bases). Trimming removed 7 bases from V and 7 bases from J, with 14 bases in between. The CDR3 sequence is 12 residues long. In germline, CDR1 is DFQATT, CDR2 SNEGSKA (reference sequence). DNA of the CDR3: TGCAGTGTCGGGGCCTCAGGGCAGCCCCAGCATTTT. Its translation is CSVGASGQPQHF.

This clonotype has ten or more counts. CDR3 in amino acids: CASSLVENEQFF. CDR3 bases: TGCGCCAGCAGCTTGGTCGAGAATGAGCAGTTCTTC. The chain links TRBV5-1 to TRBJ2-1; D is unresolved. The V end was cut by 0 bases, the J end by 7 bases, with 5 bases between. This CDR3 is built from 12 residues. Germline V gives CDR1 SGHRS, CDR2 YFSETQ.

This clonotype was seen many times. V usage is TRBV7-9 and J usage is TRBJ2-7; 9 bases line up with TRBD1. Unmatched junction bases numbered 10, after V lost 4 bases and J lost 3 bases. The CDR3 is made up of 16 amino acids. In germline, CDR1 is SEHNR, CDR2 FQNEAQ (reference sequence). CDR3 loop: CASSSTGTGHRYEQYF. The CDR3 DNA follows: TGTGCCAGCAGCTCCACCGGGACAGGGCATCGCTACGAGCAGTACTTC. The variable domain in full, completed from reference TRBV7-9 and TRBJ2-7, reads DTGVSQNPRHKITKRGQNVTFRCDPISEHNRLYWYRQTLGQGPEFLTYFQNEAQLEKSRLLSDRFSAERPKGSFSTLEIQRTEQGDSAMYLCASSSTGTGHRYEQYFGPGTRLTVT.

This clonotype was seen repeatedly, ten times or more. The chain recombines TRBV5-1 with TRBJ2-3, with 12 nucleotides matching TRBD1. Per the germline V gene, CDR1 is SGHRS and CDR2 is YFSETQ. The trim removed 0 bases at V and 8 bases at J, leaving 10 bases unmatched. This CDR3 is 17 amino acids long. CDR3 in DNA: TGCGCCAGCAGCTTGGTCTGGCGGGACAGGGGGCACGTTACGCAGTATTTT. It specifies CASSLVWRDRGHVTQYF.

This clonotype was recorded many times. The chain joins TRBV12-3 or TRBV12-4 to TRBJ1-1; D unclear. CDR3 size: 12 residues. V was pared by 6 bases and J by 7 bases, with 12 bases between. CDR3 protein: CASSPLIGEAFF. As DNA, the CDR3 is TGTGCCAGCAGCCCTTTAATTGGTGAAGCTTTCTTT.

This clonotype is medium-sized. The chain combines TRBV6-5 with TRBJ2-6, with D possibly TRBD2 on 7 matching bases. Germline V gene data show CDR1 as MNHEY and CDR2 as SVGAGI. V was pared by 2 bases and J by 2 bases, with 13 bases between. The length of the CDR3 is 17 residues. The CDR3 region is CASSYGQGRAGANVLTF. Here the CDR3 DNA reads TGTGCCAGCAGTTACGGGCAGGGGAGGGCTGGGGCCAACGTCCTGACTTTC.

This clonotype has a count of ten or more. DNA of the CDR3: TGTGCCAGCAGCCCCCGAGCGGGCGGGTACGAGCAGTACTTC. Its protein is CASSPRAGGYEQYF. The chain employs TRBV3-1 and TRBJ2-7; a weak D match, TRBD2 (6 bases). Germline CDR1 and CDR2: LGHDT and YNNKEL (reference sequence). V lost 4 bases to trimming and J lost 4 bases, with 14 bases between them. The CDR3 covers 14 residues.

Many counts were recorded for this clonotype. The gene calls are TRBV27 and TRBJ1-3, with D tentatively TRBD1 (6 bases). The CDR3 totals 15 residues. Trimming shortened V by 3 bases and J by 3 bases, and 12 bases separated the two germline ends. Germline-derived CDR1 and CDR2 are MNHEY and SMNVEV (reference sequence). In DNA form, the CDR3 reads TGTGCCAGCAGTTTTTCGGGGGGCGTTGGAAACACCATATATTTT. Its protein is CASSFSGGVGNTIYF.

J is TRBJ2-3 and V is TRBV29-1; 8 bases fit TRBD2. V was pared by 1 base and J by 6 bases, with 12 bases of the junction left unmatched. CDR3 size: 16 residues. In germline, CDR1 is SQVTM, CDR2 ANQGSEA. CDR3 DNA sequence: TGCAGCGTTGAAGGTGACAGCGGGGGCATGTTGGATACGCAGTATTTT. It yields the protein CSVEGDSGGMLDTQYF.

The V gene is TRBV27, the J gene TRBJ2-7; a possible D gene is TRBD1 (6 bases). The germline V and J ends were trimmed by 5 bases and 3 bases, with 17 bases remaining between them. Germline V gene data show CDR1 as MNHEY and CDR2 as SMNVEV (reference sequence). The CDR3 totals 15 residues. The CDR3: CASSLRGFTNYEQYF. The CDR3 region has the DNA TGTGCCAGCAGTCTCAGGGGCTTCACCAACTACGAGCAGTACTTC.

There are a few counts of this clonotype. This chain uses TRBV7-8 with TRBJ2-3, with no clear D. The CDR3 length is 16 residues. Trimming stripped 5 bases from V and 4 bases from J, with 19 bases between. Germline lookup yields CDR1 SGHVS and CDR2 FQNEAQ. This CDR3 is CASSPRPGQDADTQYF. The CDR3 DNA reads TGTGCCAGCAGCCCGCGACCCGGGCAGGACGCAGATACGCAGTATTTT.

This clonotype has ten or more counts. This chain joins TRBV5-1 and TRBJ1-4; D possibly corresponds to TRBD1 (6 bases). Germline lookup yields CDR1 SGHRS and CDR2 YFSETQ. V was cut by 3 bases and J by 3 bases, with 12 bases left in between. The CDR3 runs 15 residues. CDR3 sequence (DNA): TGCGCCAGCAGCTCGACAGGCATCTCTAATGAAAAACTGTTTTTT. Amino acid sequence: CASSSTGISNEKLFF.

This clonotype was picked up many times. The chain couples TRBV28 to TRBJ1-1; TRBD1 agrees at 8 bases. V was clipped by 6 bases and J by 1 base; unmatched bases: 7. Per the germline V gene, CDR1 is MDHEN and CDR2 is SYDVKM. The CDR3 runs 15 residues. Here the CDR3 DNA reads TGTGCCAGCAGCACTAGGGACAGGCAGAACACTGAAGCTTTCTTT. This sequence encodes CASSTRDRQNTEAFF.

This clonotype has at least ten counts. V is TRBV5-1 and J is TRBJ2-5; D not certain. Trimming took 2 bases from V and 1 from J, leaving 6 bases between them. Germline-derived CDR1 and CDR2 are SGHRS and YFSETQ. The CDR3 covers 13 residues. DNA for the CDR3: TGCGCCAGCAGCTTACCGACCCAAGAGACCCAGTACTTC. Translation gives CASSLPTQETQYF.

This clonotype is medium-sized (0.01 to 0.1%). The chain uses TRBV20-1 and TRBJ1-1; TRBD1 aligns across 9 bases. J lost 1 base, V lost 0 bases, and 9 bases had no gene match. CDR1 is DFQATT, CDR2 SNEGSKA, per germline (reference sequence). This CDR3 region has 17 residues. The CDR3 nucleotides are TGCAGTGCTAGAGAACAGGGGGCTGCCCGTTCGAACACTGAAGCTTTCTTT. Its translation: CSAREQGAARSNTEAFF.

This clonotype has more than one count but fewer than ten. This chain uses TRBV20-1 with TRBJ1-1; no definite D call. The CDR3 is 13 amino acids. The germline CDR1 and CDR2 sequences are DFQATT and SNEGSKA (reference sequence). The V gene lost 1 base and the J gene lost 11 bases, with 17 bases spanning the gap. The CDR3 DNA reads as TGCAGTGCTAGAGCCCCAAGAGAGCAAGGGGCTTTCTTT. Its translation: CSARAPREQGAFF.

At least ten counts were recorded for this clonotype. This chain uses TRBV28 with TRBJ2-2; 9 nucleotides agree with TRBD1. Per the germline V gene, CDR1 is MDHEN and CDR2 is SYDVKM. V gave up 6 bases and J gave up 3 bases; unmatched junction bases: 14. The CDR3 sequence is 18 residues long. The CDR3 DNA is TGTGCCAGCAGCTCCGAGCTGGGGACAGGGAGGGACACCGGGGAGCTGTTTTTT. The encoded protein is CASSSELGTGRDTGELFF.

A note on this clonotype: This CDR3 is missing its conserved last phenylalanine or tryptophan, likely due to a read error. V usage is TRBV5-1 and J usage is TRBJ1-3; the D is unclear. V was shortened by 0 bases and J by 2 bases, with 9 bases between the two germline ends. The CDR3 covers 15 residues. The V gene's germline CDR1 is SGHRS and CDR2 YFSETQ. The CDR3 DNA reads as TGCGCCAGCAGCTTGGCGGAGGGAGCTGGAAACACCATATATGTT. Its translation: CASSLAEGAGNTIYV.

This clonotype showed up many times. V and J are TRBV6-1 and TRBJ1-2; TRBD1 matches at 9 bases. The V segment lost 10 bases and the J segment 2 bases; nucleotides outside the gene matches: 5. The CDR3 runs 13 residues. Germline V gives CDR1 MNHNS, CDR2 SASEGT. This CDR3 is CATGTGTNYGYTF. CDR3 bases: TGTGCCACCGGGACAGGGACGAACTATGGCTACACCTTC.

This clonotype was observed many times. The J gene is TRBJ2-7, the V gene TRBV5-4; a possible D gene is TRBD2 (5 bases). V lost 3 bases to trimming and J lost 6 bases, with 10 bases between them. In germline, CDR1 is SGHNT, CDR2 YYREEE (reference sequence). The CDR3 runs to 12 residues. The CDR3 sequence is CASSWTGGEQYF. CDR3 DNA: TGTGCCAGCAGCTGGACTGGTGGCGAGCAGTACTTC.

The sample holds many counts of this clonotype. This chain uses TRBV27 with TRBJ2-7; the D gene is possibly TRBD2 (6 bases). V lost 2 bases and J lost 2, with 10 bases in between. This CDR3 region has 14 residues. CDR1 and CDR2 (germline): MNHEY, SMNVEV (reference sequence). The CDR3 DNA follows: TGTGCCAGCAGTTTAAGCGGACTACCCTACGAGCAGTACTTC. Translated, it gives CASSLSGLPYEQYF.

This clonotype was counted at least ten times. The V and J genes are TRBV6-5 and TRBJ1-1; possible D gene TRBD1, 5 bases. CDR1 is MNHEY and CDR2 is SVGAGI in the germline V gene. V gave up 8 bases and J gave up 4 bases, with 17 bases separating them. The CDR3 is 14 residues long. The CDR3 protein is CASHPGTHFTEAFF. The CDR3 nucleotides are TGTGCCAGCCACCCAGGGACGCATTTCACTGAAGCTTTCTTT.